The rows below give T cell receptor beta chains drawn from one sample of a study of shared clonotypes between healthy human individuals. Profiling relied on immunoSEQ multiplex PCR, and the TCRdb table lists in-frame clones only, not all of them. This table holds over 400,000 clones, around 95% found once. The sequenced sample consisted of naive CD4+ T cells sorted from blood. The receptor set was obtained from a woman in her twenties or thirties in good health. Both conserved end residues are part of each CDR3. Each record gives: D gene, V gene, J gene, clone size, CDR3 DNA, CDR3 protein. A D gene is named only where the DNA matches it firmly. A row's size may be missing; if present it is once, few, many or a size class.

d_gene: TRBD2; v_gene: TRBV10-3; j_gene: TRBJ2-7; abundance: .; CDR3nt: TGTGCCATCAGTGGGGTAGCGGGAGGATACGAGCAGTACTTC; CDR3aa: CAISGVAGGYEQYF
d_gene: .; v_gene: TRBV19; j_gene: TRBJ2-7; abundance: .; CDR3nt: TGTGCCAGTCGGGCAGGGTATAACGAGCAGTACTTC; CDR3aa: CASRAGYNEQYF
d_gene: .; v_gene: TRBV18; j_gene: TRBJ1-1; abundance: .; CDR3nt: TGTGCCAGCTCACCACGACTGGAGAACACTGAAGCTTTCTTT; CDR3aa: CASSPRLENTEAFF
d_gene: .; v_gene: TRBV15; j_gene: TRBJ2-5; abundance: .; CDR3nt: TGTGCCACCAGCAGAGAGACTCTGTTATTGGAGACCCAGTACTTC; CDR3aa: CATSRETLLLETQYF
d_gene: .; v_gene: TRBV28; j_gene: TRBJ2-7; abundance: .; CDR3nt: TGTGCCAGCTCTCAAACGTTAACCTACGAGCAGTACTTC; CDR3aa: CASSQTLTYEQYF
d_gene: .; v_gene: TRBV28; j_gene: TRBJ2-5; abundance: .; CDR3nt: TGTGCCAGCAGTTTAATGCAACTTCAAGAGACCCAGTACTTC; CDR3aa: CASSLMQLQETQYF
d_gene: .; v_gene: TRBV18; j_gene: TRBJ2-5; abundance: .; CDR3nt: TGTGCCAGCTCCATCCTATCGACGGGCGGGACGGGGGAGACCCAGTACTTC; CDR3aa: CASSILSTGGTGETQYF
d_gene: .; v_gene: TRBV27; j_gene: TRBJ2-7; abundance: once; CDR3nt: TGTGCCAGCAGAACCCTACCTCACAAGGGAAGTGCCTACGAGCAGTACTTC; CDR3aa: CASRTLPHKGSAYEQYF
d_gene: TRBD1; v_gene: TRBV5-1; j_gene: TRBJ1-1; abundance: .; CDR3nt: TGCGCCAGCAGCCCCACGCGCGGGACAGGGGTTGGCACTGAAGCTTTCTTT; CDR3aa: CASSPTRGTGVGTEAFF
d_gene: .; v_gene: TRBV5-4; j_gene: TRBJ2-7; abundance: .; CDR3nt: TGTGCCAGCAGCTTGGAACTGAGTCGCAGCTACGAGCAGTACTTC; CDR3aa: CASSLELSRSYEQYF
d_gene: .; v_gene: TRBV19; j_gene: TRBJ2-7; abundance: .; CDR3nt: TGTGCCAGTAGTATTGGCCAGGGTTACGAGCAGTACTTC; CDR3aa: CASSIGQGYEQYF
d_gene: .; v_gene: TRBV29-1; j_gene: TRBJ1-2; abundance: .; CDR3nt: TGCAGCGAGCAAAGGAAGAGCGGTGGCTACACCTTC; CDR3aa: CSEQRKSGGYTF
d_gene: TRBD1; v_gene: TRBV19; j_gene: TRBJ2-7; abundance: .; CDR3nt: TGTGCCAGTAGCGGTGACAGGGGGTACGAGCAGTACTTC; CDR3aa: CASSGDRGYEQYF
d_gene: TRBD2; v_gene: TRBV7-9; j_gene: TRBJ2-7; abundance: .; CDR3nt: TGTGCCAGCAGCTCGGGACTAGCGGGAGGGTCTGACGAGCAGTACTTC; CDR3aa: CASSSGLAGGSDEQYF
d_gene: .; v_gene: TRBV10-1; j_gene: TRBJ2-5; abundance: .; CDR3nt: TGCGCCAGCAGTCCCCGGGACGTGGAAGAGACCCAGTACTTC; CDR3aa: CASSPRDVEETQYF
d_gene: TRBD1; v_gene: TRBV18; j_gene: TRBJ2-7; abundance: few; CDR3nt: TGTGCCAGCTCACCACCCGGGACAGCCTACGAGCAGTACTTC; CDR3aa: CASSPPGTAYEQYF
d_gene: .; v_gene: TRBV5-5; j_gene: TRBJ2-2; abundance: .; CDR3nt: TGTGCCAGCAGCTTGCTTGCGGGCGGCCTACCCGGGGAGCTGTTTTTT; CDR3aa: CASSLLAGGLPGELFF
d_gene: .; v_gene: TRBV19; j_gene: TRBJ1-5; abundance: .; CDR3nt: TGTGCCAGTAGTATAGGCCGGGAGAACAATCAGCCCCAGCATTTT; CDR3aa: CASSIGRENNQPQHF
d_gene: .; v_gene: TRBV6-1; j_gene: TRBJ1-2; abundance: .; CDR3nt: TGTGCCAGCAGCCTGACAGGAGATTACTATGGCTACACCTTC; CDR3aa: CASSLTGDYYGYTF
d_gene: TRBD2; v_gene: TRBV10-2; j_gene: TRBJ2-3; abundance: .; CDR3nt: TGCGCCAGCAGTGAGTCGGGGACTAGCGACGGCGCAGATACGCAGTATTTT; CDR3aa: CASSESGTSDGADTQYF
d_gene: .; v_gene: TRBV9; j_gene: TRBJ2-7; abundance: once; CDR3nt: TGTGCCAGCAGCGTAGATTACGGACACTACGAGCAGTACTTC; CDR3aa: CASSVDYGHYEQYF
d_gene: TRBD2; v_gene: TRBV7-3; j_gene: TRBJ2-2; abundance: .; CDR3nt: TGTGCCAGCAGCTTAATCCCTAGCGGGAGGGCACTAGGGGAGCTGTTTTTT; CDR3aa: CASSLIPSGRALGELFF
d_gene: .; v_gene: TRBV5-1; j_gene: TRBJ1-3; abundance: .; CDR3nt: TGCGCCAGCAGCAGTGGGACAACCTCTGGAAACACCATATATTTT; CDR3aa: CASSSGTTSGNTIYF
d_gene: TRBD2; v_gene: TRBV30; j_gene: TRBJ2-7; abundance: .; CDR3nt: TGTGCCTGGAGTGTTTCCGCCGTTGTTAGCGGGACCCTTCTCACCCCCTACGAGCAGTACTTC; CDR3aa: CAWSVSAVVSGTLLTPYEQYF
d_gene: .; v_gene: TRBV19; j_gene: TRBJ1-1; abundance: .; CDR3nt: TGTGCCAGTAGCCCCCCCGTGGGCAGGGAAAGCACTGAAGCTTTCTTT; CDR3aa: CASSPPVGRESTEAFF
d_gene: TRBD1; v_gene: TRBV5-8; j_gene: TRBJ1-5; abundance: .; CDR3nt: TGTGCCAGCAGTTCCTGGGAGGGGGCTCGCAATCAGCCCCAGCATTTT; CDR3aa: CASSSWEGARNQPQHF
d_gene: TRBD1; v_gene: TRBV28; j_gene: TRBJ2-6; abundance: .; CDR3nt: TGTGCCAGCAGGATCGGGACAGGAGAACTCTCTGGGGCCAACGTCCTGACTTTC; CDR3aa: CASRIGTGELSGANVLTF
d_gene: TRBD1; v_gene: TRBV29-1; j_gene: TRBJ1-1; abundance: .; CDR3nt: TGCAGCGTTGTTTGGGACAGGAACTTAAACACTGAAGCTTTCTTT; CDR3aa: CSVVWDRNLNTEAFF
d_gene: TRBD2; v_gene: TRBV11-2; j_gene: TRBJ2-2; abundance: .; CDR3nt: TGTGCCAGCAGCTCGGGACTAGCGGGCACCGGGGAGCTGTTTTTT; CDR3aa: CASSSGLAGTGELFF
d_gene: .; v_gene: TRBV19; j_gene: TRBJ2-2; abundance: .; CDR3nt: TGTGCCAGTAGTATAGCCGGGAACACCGGGGAGCTGTTTTTT; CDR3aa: CASSIAGNTGELFF
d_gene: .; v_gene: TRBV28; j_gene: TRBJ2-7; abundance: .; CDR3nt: TGTGCCAGCAGTTTAGGGCCATCTCACTCCTACGAGCAGTACTTC; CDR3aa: CASSLGPSHSYEQYF
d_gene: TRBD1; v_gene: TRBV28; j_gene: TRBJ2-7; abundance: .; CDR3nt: TGTGCCAGCAGTTCAAGCTCAGGGGGGCAGTACTTC; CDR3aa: CASSSSSGGQYF
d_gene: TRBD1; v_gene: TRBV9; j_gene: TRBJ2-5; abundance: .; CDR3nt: TGTGCCAGCAGCGTTTGGGACAGGGAGGGAGAGACCCAGTACTTC; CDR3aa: CASSVWDREGETQYF
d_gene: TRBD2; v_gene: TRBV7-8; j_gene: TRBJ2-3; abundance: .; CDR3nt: TGTGCCAGCAGCTTAGTGACTAGCGGGAGTACAGATACGCAGTATTTT; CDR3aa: CASSLVTSGSTDTQYF
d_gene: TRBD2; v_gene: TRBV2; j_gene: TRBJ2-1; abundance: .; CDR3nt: TGTGCCAGCGGGCTAGCGGGGTACAATGAGCAGTTCTTC; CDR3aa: CASGLAGYNEQFF
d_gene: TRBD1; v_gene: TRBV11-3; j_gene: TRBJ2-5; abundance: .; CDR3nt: TGTGCCAGCAGCAAGGACCCTACAGGGGGTTTGGGAGAGACCCAGTACTTC; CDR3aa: CASSKDPTGGLGETQYF
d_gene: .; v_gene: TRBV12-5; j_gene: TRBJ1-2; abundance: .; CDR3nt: TGTGCTAGTGGTTTGTGGGGGCTTAGCTATGGCTACACCTTC; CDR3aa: CASGLWGLSYGYTF
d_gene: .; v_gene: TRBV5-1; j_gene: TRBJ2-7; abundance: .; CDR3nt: TGCGCCAGCAGCATTAGTGCCTCCTACGAGCAGTACTTC; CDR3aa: CASSISASYEQYF
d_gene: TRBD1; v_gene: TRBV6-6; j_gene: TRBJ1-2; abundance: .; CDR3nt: TGTGCCAGCAGTTACTCGGGACAGGGCGGGTATGGCTACACCTTC; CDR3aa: CASSYSGQGGYGYTF
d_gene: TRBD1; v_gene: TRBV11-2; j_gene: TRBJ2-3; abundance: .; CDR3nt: TGTGCCAGCAGCACTTACAGGGGTTCCCAGGATACGCAGTATTTT; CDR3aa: CASSTYRGSQDTQYF
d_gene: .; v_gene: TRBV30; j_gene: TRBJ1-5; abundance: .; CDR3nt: TGTGCCTGGAGCTACGGGGTAAATCAGCCCCAGCATTTT; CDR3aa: CAWSYGVNQPQHF
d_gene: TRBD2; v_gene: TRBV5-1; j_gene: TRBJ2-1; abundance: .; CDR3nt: TGCGCCAGCAGCAATAGCGGGAGTTCCTACAATGAGCAGTTCTTC; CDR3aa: CASSNSGSSYNEQFF
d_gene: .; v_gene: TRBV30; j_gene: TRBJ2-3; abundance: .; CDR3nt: TGTGCCTGGAGCCCGGAGGGAGGGGGCGCGGGTACGCAGTATTTT; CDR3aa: CAWSPEGGGAGTQYF
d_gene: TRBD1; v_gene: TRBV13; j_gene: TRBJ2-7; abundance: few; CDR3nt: TGTGCCAGCAGCCGACAGGGGACCTACGAGCAGTACTTC; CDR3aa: CASSRQGTYEQYF
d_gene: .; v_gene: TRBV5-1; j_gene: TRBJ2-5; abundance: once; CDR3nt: TGCGCCAGCAGCTTGGGGGTGGAGACCCAGTACTTC; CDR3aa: CASSLGVETQYF
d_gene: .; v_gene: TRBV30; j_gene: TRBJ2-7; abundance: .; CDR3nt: TGTGCCTGGAGTGGTCAGGGTTACGAGCAGTACTTC; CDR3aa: CAWSGQGYEQYF
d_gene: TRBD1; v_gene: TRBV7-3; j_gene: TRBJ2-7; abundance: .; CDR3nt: TGTGCCAGCAGCACTAAAGGACAGGGCGTCAAGCAGTACTTC; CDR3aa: CASSTKGQGVKQYF